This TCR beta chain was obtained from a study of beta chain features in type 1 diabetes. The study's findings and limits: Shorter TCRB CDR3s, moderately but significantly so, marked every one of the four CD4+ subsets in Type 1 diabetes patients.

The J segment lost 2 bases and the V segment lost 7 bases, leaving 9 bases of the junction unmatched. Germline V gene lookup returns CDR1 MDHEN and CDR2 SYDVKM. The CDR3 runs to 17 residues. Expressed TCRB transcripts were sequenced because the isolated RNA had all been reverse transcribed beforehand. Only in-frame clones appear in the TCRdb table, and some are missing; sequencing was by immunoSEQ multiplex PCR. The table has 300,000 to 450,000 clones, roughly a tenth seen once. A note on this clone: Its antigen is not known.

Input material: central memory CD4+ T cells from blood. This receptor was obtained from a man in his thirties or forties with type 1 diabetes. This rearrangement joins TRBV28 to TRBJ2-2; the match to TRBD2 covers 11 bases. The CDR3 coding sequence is TGTGCCAGCACCCCGACCGGACTAGCGGGTAACACCGGGGAGCTGTTTTTT. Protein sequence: CASTPTGLAGNTGELFF. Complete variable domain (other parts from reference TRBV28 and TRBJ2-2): DVKVTQSSRYLVKRTGEKVFLECVQDMDHENMFWYRQDPGLGLRLIYFSYDVKMKEKGDIPEGYSVSREKKERFSLILESASTNQTSMYLCASTPTGLAGNTGELFFGEGSRLTVL.